This T cell receptor beta chain was documented in a study of T cell responses to AZD1222 COVID-19 vaccine. Of note for this clone: Its antigen is undetermined.

Germline CDR1 is SGHNT and CDR2 is YYREEE (reference sequence). The trim removed 3 bases at V and 6 bases at J, leaving 10 bases unmatched. This CDR3 spans 15 amino acids. The study's findings and limits: Reports indicate that nearly half of spike-specific TCRs are directed at unmutated variant regions. Spike-specific TCR depth and breadth grew after two AZD1222 doses.

Method: immunoSEQ multiplex PCR; TCRdb's copy keeps in-frame clones and lacks some. The table has 150,000 to 200,000 clones, approximately 90% seen once. Second doses that came at about 4 or about 12 weeks were put together. This TCR was sampled from an adult who received the AZD1222 COVID-19 vaccine. The specimen comprised peripheral blood, sampled 28 days after the second AZD1222 dose. The chain carries TRBV5-4 and TRBJ2-3; 7 bases agree with TRBD2. The CDR3 protein is CASSWDAGAADTQYF. The CDR3 nucleotides read TGTGCCAGCAGCTGGGACGCGGGAGCGGCGGATACGCAGTATTTT.